This entry lists 25 T cell receptor beta chains sequenced from one sample in a study of OX40 agonist ivuxolimab in advanced cancers. Libraries were prepared by immunoSEQ multiplex PCR; TCRdb keeps only in-frame clonotypes and omits some of them. The table records about 130,000 clones, about nine tenths of them present only once. Sequenced here: CD4+ or CD8+ T cells sorted from blood, sampled in a trial of the OX40 agonist ivuxolimab. All receptors derive from an adult with an advanced solid tumor such as melanoma, head and neck, liver or kidney cancer.

This chain links TRBV19 with TRBJ2-3; 14 bases are a match to TRBD2. Trimming cost V 7 bases and J 4 bases; bases outside gene matches: 13. This CDR3 has 18 amino acids. CDR1 is LNHDA and CDR2 is SQIVND in the germline V gene (reference sequence). The chain's CDR3 is CASTPSGTSGRRADTQYF. CDR3 sequence (DNA): TGTGCCAGTACTCCCTCCGGGACTAGCGGGAGAAGGGCAGATACGCAGTATTTT.

The CDR3 loop is CASSYSNARSYEQYF. In DNA, the CDR3 is TGTGCCAGCAGTTACTCGAATGCCAGATCCTACGAGCAGTACTTC. V is TRBV6-5 and J is TRBJ2-7, with D unresolved. Germline CDR1 is MNHEY and CDR2 is SVGAGI. Trimming stripped 0 bases from V and 1 base from J, with 10 bases between. The CDR3 has 15 amino acids.

This rearrangement joins TRBV4-2 to TRBJ1-1; D may be TRBD1 (6 bases). The CDR3 loop spans 16 amino acids. The germline V gene encodes CDR1 LGHNA and CDR2 YNFKEQ. Trimming cost V 4 bases and J 0 bases, with 15 bases left between them. CDR3 nucleotide sequence: TGTGCCAGCAGCCCTAGACTTGACAGGATGAACACTGAAGCTTTCTTT. Amino acids: CASSPRLDRMNTEAFF.

This rearrangement joins TRBV20-1 to TRBJ2-7, with D unclear. V lost 5 bases and J 3 bases, leaving 8 bases between the germline ends. This CDR3 is 11 amino acids long. CDR1 DFQATT and CDR2 SNEGSKA come from the germline V gene (reference sequence). CDR3 in DNA: TGCAGTGCTTACTGGTACTACGAGCAGTACTTC. Amino acid sequence: CSAYWYYEQYF.

This clone was recorded once. The gene calls are TRBV9 and TRBJ2-2; TRBD1 agrees at 9 bases. Germline loops: CDR1 SGDLS, CDR2 YYNGEE. Losses at the gene ends were 4 bases for V and 9 bases for J; bases not matched to a gene: 13. CDR3 length: 16 residues. The CDR3 here is CASSPAGTGFSRELFF. CDR3 bases: TGTGCCAGCAGCCCGGCGGGGACAGGGTTCTCCAGGGAGCTGTTTTTT.

This chain connects TRBV5-6 to TRBJ2-3; maybe TRBD1 (6 bases). CDR1 is SGHDT, CDR2 YYEEEE, per germline. This CDR3 is built from 17 residues. V dropped 1 base and J dropped 0 bases, with 15 bases sitting between them. The CDR3 bases are TGTGCCAGCAGCTTGACGGTAACAGGGCTCAGCACAGATACGCAGTATTTT. Its protein product is CASSLTVTGLSTDTQYF.

The V gene is TRBV9, the J gene TRBJ2-3; D uncertain. The CDR3 consists of 15 residues. CDR1 is SGDLS, CDR2 YYNGEE, per germline. V was trimmed by 3 bases and J by 1 base, leaving 12 bases between them. The CDR3 reads CASSETDGGTDTQYF. Here the CDR3 DNA reads TGTGCCAGCAGCGAAACGGACGGAGGCACAGATACGCAGTATTTT.

Written as DNA, the CDR3 is TGTGCCAGCAGCCTCAGGACCAGGGACTACGAGCAGTACTTC. This encodes CASSLRTRDYEQYF. V and J are TRBV5-6 and TRBJ2-7; possible D gene TRBD1, 5 bases. V gave up 4 bases and J gave up 3 bases, with 14 bases separating them. Germline-derived CDR1 and CDR2 are SGHDT and YYEEEE. The CDR3 sequence is 14 residues long.

CDR3 DNA sequence: TGTGCCATCAGTGAGTCGGGACCCATATACAATGAGCAGTTCTTC. Translation gives CAISESGPIYNEQFF. The V and J genes are TRBV10-3 and TRBJ2-1, with D possibly called TRBD1 or TRBD2 (5 bases each). The CDR3 has 15 amino acids. Per germline, CDR1 ENHRY and CDR2 SYGVKD. The V end was cut by 0 bases, the J end by 4 bases, with 10 bases between.

CDR3 protein: CASQRDISGGTTYEQYF. For the CDR3, the DNA is TGCGCCAGCCAACGGGACATTTCAGGGGGAACTACCTACGAGCAGTACTTC. The rearrangement links TRBV5-1 to TRBJ2-7; 7 bases map to TRBD1. The CDR3 consists of 17 residues. V lost 7 bases and J lost 2; bases outside the gene matches: 18. Germline CDR1 and CDR2: SGHRS and YFSETQ. Full variable domain (remainder filled in from reference TRBV5-1 and TRBJ2-7): KAGVTQTPRYLIKTRGQQVTLSCSPISGHRSVSWYQQTPGQGLQFLFEYFSETQRNKGNFPGRFSGRQFSNSRSEMNVSTLELGDSALYLCASQRDISGGTTYEQYFGPGTRLTVT.

The chain links TRBV10-3 to TRBJ1-1; D call uncertain. This CDR3 is 15 amino acids long. Germline CDR1 and CDR2: ENHRY and SYGVKD. The V end was cut by 6 bases, the J end by 1 base, with 15 bases between. The CDR3 coding sequence is TGTGCCATCAGCCCCGGGGAGACAAGGAACACTGAAGCTTTCTTT. This encodes CAISPGETRNTEAFF.

This chain links TRBV11-2 with TRBJ2-7; D ambiguous. Germline V gives CDR1 SGHAT, CDR2 FQNNGV. The V end was cut by 1 base, the J end by 2 bases, with 12 bases between. The CDR3 extends over 15 amino acids. Written as DNA, the CDR3 is TGTGCCAGCAGCTTAGGCGGCAGATCGGCCTACGAGCAGTACTTC. Its protein is CASSLGGRSAYEQYF.

Here the CDR3 DNA reads TGCGCCAGCAGCCAAGATTTTCCGGGGAAGGGAGAGACCCAGTACTTC. Its translation is CASSQDFPGKGETQYF. The rearrangement uses TRBV4-3 and TRBJ2-5; a possible D gene is TRBD2 (5 bases). This CDR3 has 16 amino acids. The germline V and J ends were trimmed by 0 bases and 4 bases, with 15 bases remaining between them. Germline values: CDR1 LGHNA, CDR2 YSLEER.

V is TRBV6-1 and J is TRBJ2-7; D perhaps matches TRBD2 (6 bases). The CDR3 consists of 14 residues. Germline V gives CDR1 MNHNS, CDR2 SASEGT. The V gene lost 7 bases and the J gene lost 0 bases, with 13 bases spanning the gap. Written as DNA, the CDR3 is TGTGCCAGCACCGCCCTGGGACTCTCCTACGAGCAGTACTTC. It yields the protein CASTALGLSYEQYF.

The J gene is TRBJ2-3, the V gene TRBV7-3, with 9 bases fitting TRBD2. With 3 bases clipped from V and 10 bases from J, the junction kept 2 bases outside the gene matches. Germline V gene data show CDR1 as SGHTA and CDR2 as FQGTGA. The CDR3 is made up of 12 amino acids. The CDR3 region is CASSFSGSAQYF. The DNA for the CDR3 is TGTGCCAGCAGCTTTAGCGGGAGTGCGCAGTATTTT.

The chain carries TRBV30 and TRBJ1-2; no clear D gene. Trimming stripped 0 bases from V and 13 bases from J, with 24 bases between. Germline V gives CDR1 GTSNPN, CDR2 SVGIG (reference sequence). The CDR3 is 15 amino acids. CDR3 protein: CAWSVSGGATLDVTF. The DNA of the CDR3 is TGTGCCTGGAGTGTATCCGGAGGAGCAACGCTTGATGTCACCTTC.

The rearrangement uses TRBV5-1 and TRBJ1-1; D may be TRBD1 (6 bases). Germline CDR1 reads SGHRS; CDR2 reads YFSETQ. The CDR3 runs 14 residues. Trimming removed 0 bases at V and 2 bases at J, with 8 bases between. CDR3 bases: TGCGCCAGCAGCTTGGACAGGGCTAACACTGAAGCTTTCTTT. Translation gives CASSLDRANTEAFF.

This chain uses TRBV9 with TRBJ1-1; 9 bases map to TRBD1. The germline CDR1 and CDR2 sequences are SGDLS and YYNGEE. The CDR3 length is 17 residues. V lost 0 bases, J lost 5 bases, and 11 bases stayed unmatched. The CDR3 region is CASSVGNWRTGETEAFF. The CDR3 DNA sequence: TGTGCCAGCAGCGTAGGGAACTGGAGGACAGGGGAAACTGAAGCTTTCTTT.

The chain has TRBV7-2 and TRBJ1-1, with 7 bases identical to TRBD1. Looked up from germline, CDR1 is SGHTA and CDR2 is FQGNSA. The trim removed 5 bases at V and 4 bases at J, leaving 4 bases unmatched. The CDR3 spans 13 residues. Here the CDR3 DNA reads TGTGCCAGCAGCGACTACAGGGGCACTGAAGCTTTCTTT. The encoded protein is CASSDYRGTEAFF.

This clone was picked up one time. This rearrangement joins TRBV11-2 to TRBJ2-7, with TRBD1 as a possible D gene (6 bases). Germline loops: CDR1 SGHAT, CDR2 FQNNGV. The CDR3 spans 15 residues. The ends were cut back, 5 bases at V and 2 bases at J, with 16 bases in the middle. CDR3 amino acids: CASSLETGATYEQYF. The CDR3 DNA sequence: TGTGCCAGCAGCCTCGAGACAGGAGCTACCTACGAGCAGTACTTC.

V usage is TRBV9 and J usage is TRBJ2-1; TRBD2 is a possible D gene (5 bases). The V and J ends lost 1 base and 5 bases respectively, with 13 bases between them. This CDR3 has 15 amino acids. Germline values: CDR1 SGDLS, CDR2 YYNGEE. Here the CDR3 reads CASSVSGSNHNEQFF. The CDR3 DNA reads TGTGCCAGCAGCGTAAGTGGGAGTAACCACAATGAGCAGTTCTTC.

J is TRBJ2-1 and V is TRBV9, with 8 bases fitting TRBD2. V was clipped by 1 base and J by 2 bases; unmatched bases: 5. This CDR3 is 16 amino acids long. Germline CDR1 SGDLS, CDR2 YYNGEE. CDR3: CASSVRAGVTYNEQFF. In nucleotides, the CDR3 is TGTGCCAGCAGCGTAAGAGCGGGAGTGACCTACAATGAGCAGTTCTTC. Variable domain in full (rest from reference TRBV9 and TRBJ2-1): DSGVTQTPKHLITATGQRVTLRCSPRSGDLSVYWYQQSLDQGLQFLIQYYNGEERAKGNILERFSAQQFPDLHSELNLSSLELGDSALYFCASSVRAGVTYNEQFFGPGTRLTVL.

The gene calls are TRBV5-6 and TRBJ2-4; 9 positions match TRBD1. V dropped 1 base and J dropped 8; count of bases not matched to a gene: 10. This CDR3 is 16 amino acids long. Germline V gene data show CDR1 as SGHDT and CDR2 as YYEEEE. In nucleotides, the CDR3 is TGTGCCAGCAGCTTGACAGGGGGCCGCGTTGCTGACATTCAGTACTTC. It yields the protein CASSLTGGRVADIQYF.

The rearrangement joins TRBV10-3 to TRBJ2-1; 13 nucleotides agree with TRBD2. This CDR3 has 18 amino acids. Per the germline V gene, CDR1 is ENHRY and CDR2 is SYGVKD. The trim removed 6 bases at V and 5 bases at J, leaving 13 bases unmatched. The CDR3, as DNA: TGTGCCATCAGAACTTTCGGACTAGCGGGAGAGGGTCACAATGAGCAGTTCTTC. Its translation is CAIRTFGLAGEGHNEQFF.

The chain recombines TRBV5-4 with TRBJ2-2; D is ambiguous. Germline V gene data show CDR1 as SGHNT and CDR2 as YYREEE (reference sequence). The length of the CDR3 is 15 residues. V was clipped by 0 bases and J by 1 base, with 7 bases between them. CDR3 DNA: TGTGCCAGCAGCTTGGCATTTCGGAACACCGGGGAGCTGTTTTTT. This translates into CASSLAFRNTGELFF.